The present T cell receptor beta chain was sequenced within a study of shared clonotypes between healthy human individuals. Study details: A donor's plate count was three for CD4 naive and three for CD4 memory; CD8 naive had two and CD8 memory one.

Repertoires were generated with immunoSEQ multiplex PCR, while TCRdb's copy carries only in-frame clones and drops some. This table has millions of clones, around nine tenths appearing once. V lost 5 bases, J lost 8 bases, and 21 bases lay in between. CDR3 length: 15 residues. Per germline, CDR1 SGHTA and CDR2 FQGNSA. The rearrangement joins TRBV7-2 to TRBJ1-2, with D possibly TRBD1 on 6 matching bases. Sequenced input: naive CD4+ T cells sorted from blood. As for subset: CD45RA+ positively selected. The clonotype was recovered from a man aged 18 to 29 in good health. The CDR3 protein is CASSPSGTLTGGYTF. Here the CDR3 DNA reads TGTGCCAGCAGCCCAAGTGGGACACTTACGGGCGGCTACACCTTC.